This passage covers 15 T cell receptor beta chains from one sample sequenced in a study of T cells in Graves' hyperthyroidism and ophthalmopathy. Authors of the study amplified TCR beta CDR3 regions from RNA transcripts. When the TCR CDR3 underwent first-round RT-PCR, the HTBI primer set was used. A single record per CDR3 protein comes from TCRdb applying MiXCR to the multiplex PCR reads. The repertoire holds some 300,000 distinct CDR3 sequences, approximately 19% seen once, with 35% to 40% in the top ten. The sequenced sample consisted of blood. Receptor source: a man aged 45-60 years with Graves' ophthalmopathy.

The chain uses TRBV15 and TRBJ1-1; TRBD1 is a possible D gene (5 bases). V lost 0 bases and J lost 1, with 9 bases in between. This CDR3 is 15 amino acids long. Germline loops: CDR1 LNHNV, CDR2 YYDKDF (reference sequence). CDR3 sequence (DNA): TGTGCCACCAGCAGAGATGGGGGGGGGAACACTGAAGCTTTCTTT. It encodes CATSRDGGGNTEAFF.

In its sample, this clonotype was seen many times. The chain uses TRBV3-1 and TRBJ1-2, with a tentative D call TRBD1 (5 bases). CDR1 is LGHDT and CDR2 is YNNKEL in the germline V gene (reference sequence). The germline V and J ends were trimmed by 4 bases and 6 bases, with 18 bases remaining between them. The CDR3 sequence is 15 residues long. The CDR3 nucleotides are TGTGCCAGCAGCCCCCATCAGGGAAGTATAAATGGCTACACCTTC. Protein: CASSPHQGSINGYTF.

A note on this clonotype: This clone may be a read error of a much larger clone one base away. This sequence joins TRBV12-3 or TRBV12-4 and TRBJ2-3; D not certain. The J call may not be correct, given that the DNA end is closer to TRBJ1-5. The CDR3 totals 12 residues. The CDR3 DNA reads TGTGCCAGCAGTTTCCGCGGAGAGGCGCAGCATTTT. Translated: CASSFRGEAQHF.

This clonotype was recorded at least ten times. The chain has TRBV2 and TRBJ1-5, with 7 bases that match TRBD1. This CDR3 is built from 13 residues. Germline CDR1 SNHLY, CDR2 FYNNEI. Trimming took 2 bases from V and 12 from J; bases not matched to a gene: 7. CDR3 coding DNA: TGTGCCAGCAGTGAACGCCCAGGGGGGAACCAGCATTTT. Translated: CASSERPGGNQHF.

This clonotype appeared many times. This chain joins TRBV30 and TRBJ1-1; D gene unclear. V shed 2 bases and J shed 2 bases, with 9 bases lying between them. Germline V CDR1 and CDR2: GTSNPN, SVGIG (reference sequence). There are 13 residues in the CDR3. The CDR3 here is CAWSPDTNTEAFF. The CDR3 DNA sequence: TGTGCCTGGAGTCCCGATACAAACACTGAAGCTTTCTTT.

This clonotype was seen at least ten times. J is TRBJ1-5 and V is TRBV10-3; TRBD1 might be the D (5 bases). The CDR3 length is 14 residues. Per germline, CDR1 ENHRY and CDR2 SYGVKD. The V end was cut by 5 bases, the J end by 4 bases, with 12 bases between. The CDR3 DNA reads TGTGCCATCAGTCGGGACGGGAGGAATCAGCCCCAGCATTTT. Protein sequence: CAISRDGRNQPQHF.

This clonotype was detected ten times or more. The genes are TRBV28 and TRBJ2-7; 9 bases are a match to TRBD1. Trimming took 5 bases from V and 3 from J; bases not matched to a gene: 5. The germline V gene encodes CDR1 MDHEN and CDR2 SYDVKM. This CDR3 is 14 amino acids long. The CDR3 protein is CASSRDRALYEQYF. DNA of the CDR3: TGTGCCAGCAGTCGGGACAGGGCGCTCTACGAGCAGTACTTC.

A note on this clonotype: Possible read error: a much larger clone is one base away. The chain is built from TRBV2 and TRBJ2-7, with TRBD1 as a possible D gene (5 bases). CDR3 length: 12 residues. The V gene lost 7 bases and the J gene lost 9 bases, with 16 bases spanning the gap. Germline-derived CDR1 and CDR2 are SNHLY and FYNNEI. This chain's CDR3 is CASMGSTRGQYF. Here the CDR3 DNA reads TGTGCCAGCATGGGGTCCACAAGGGGGCAGTACTTC.

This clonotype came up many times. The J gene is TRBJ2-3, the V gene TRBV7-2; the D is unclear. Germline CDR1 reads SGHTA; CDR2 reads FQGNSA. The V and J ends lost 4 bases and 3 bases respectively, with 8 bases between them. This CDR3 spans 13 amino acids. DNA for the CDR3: TGTGCCAGCAGCTCCTTGCGGACAGATACGCAGTATTTT. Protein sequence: CASSSLRTDTQYF.

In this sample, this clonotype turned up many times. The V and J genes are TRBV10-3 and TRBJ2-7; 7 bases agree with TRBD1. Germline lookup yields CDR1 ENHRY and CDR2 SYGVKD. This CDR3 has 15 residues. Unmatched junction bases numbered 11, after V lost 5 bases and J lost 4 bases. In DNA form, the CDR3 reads TGTGCCATCAGTCCTGGGACAGCTAGATCTTACGAGCAGTACTTC. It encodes CAISPGTARSYEQYF.

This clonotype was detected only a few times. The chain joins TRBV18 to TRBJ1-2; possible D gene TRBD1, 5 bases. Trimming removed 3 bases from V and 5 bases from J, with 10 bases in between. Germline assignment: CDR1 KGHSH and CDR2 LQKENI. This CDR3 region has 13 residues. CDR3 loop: CASSPFGGYGYTF. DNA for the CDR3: TGTGCCAGCTCACCTTTTGGGGGGTATGGCTACACCTTC.

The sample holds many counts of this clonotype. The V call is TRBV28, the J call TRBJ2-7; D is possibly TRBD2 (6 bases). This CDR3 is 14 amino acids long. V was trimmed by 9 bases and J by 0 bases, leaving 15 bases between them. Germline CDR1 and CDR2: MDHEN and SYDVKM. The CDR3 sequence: CASMILGSSYEQYF. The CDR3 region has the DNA TGTGCCAGTATGATCCTCGGGAGCTCCTACGAGCAGTACTTC.

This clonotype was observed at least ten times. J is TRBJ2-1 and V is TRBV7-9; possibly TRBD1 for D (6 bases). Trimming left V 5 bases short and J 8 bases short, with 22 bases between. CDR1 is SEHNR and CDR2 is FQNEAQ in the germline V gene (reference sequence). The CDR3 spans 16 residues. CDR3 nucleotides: TGTGCCAGCAGCCATAACGGGCAGGGGAGTAGAGATGAGCAGTTCTTC. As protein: CASSHNGQGSRDEQFF.

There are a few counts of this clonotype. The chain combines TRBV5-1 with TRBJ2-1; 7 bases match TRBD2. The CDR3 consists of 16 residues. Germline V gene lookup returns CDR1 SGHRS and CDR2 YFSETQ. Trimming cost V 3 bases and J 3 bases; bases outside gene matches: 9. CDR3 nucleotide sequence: TGCGCCAGCAGCTCCGGGTTAATAGCGGGCTACAATGAGCAGTTCTTC. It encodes CASSSGLIAGYNEQFF.

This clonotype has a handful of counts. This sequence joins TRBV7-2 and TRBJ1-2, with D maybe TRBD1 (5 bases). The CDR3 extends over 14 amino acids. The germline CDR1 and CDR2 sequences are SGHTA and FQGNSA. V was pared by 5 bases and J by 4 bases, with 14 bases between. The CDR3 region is CASSPTPGGYGYTF. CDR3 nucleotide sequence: TGTGCCAGCAGCCCTACCCCGGGGGGCTATGGCTACACCTTC.